Presented here are 27 T cell receptor beta chains from one specimen sequenced in a study of T cell responses to AZD1222 COVID-19 vaccine. Sequencing was performed with immunoSEQ multiplex PCR; in TCRdb, only in-frame clones are kept and a portion is missing. The data contain roughly 130,000 clones, roughly 90% of them singletons. The starting material was peripheral blood, obtained on day 0 of AZD1222 vaccination. The receptors here all came from an adult in good health.

CDR3 protein: CASSLRDRSNEKLFF. The CDR3 nucleotides read TGTGCCAGCAGCCTAAGGGACAGGAGCAATGAAAAACTGTTTTTT. This chain joins TRBV5-5 and TRBJ1-4; the match to TRBD1 covers 8 bases. V lost 4 bases to trimming and J lost 5 bases; unmatched junction nucleotides: 7. The V gene's germline CDR1 is SGHKS and CDR2 YYEKEE (reference sequence). The CDR3 length is 15 residues.

The chain links TRBV7-8 to TRBJ2-1; 7 positions match TRBD2. CDR1 is SGHVS and CDR2 is FQNEAQ in the germline V gene. The length of the CDR3 is 15 residues. V was clipped by 4 bases and J by 7 bases; unmatched bases: 10. The CDR3 sequence is CASSSYPAGGNEQFF. In DNA, the CDR3 is TGTGCCAGCAGCTCGTACCCGGCCGGGGGGAATGAGCAGTTCTTC.

V usage is TRBV11-3 and J usage is TRBJ2-7; D gene ambiguous. V lost 5 bases and J lost 7, with 15 bases in between. Germline assignment: CDR1 SGHNT and CDR2 YENEEA. The CDR3 sequence is 13 residues long. CDR3 DNA: TGTGCCAGCAGCCCGGATAAGTCGGGTGAGCAGTACTTC. Protein sequence: CASSPDKSGEQYF.

The rearrangement links TRBV19 to TRBJ2-5, with 8 positions matching TRBD2. The CDR3 totals 14 residues. Germline V gene lookup returns CDR1 LNHDA and CDR2 SQIVND (reference sequence). V gave up 4 bases and J gave up 5 bases; unmatched junction bases: 6. The CDR3 reads CASSRLAGMETQYF. CDR3 nucleotides: TGTGCCAGTAGTAGATTAGCGGGAATGGAGACCCAGTACTTC.

The rearrangement uses TRBV5-5 and TRBJ1-5; 9 bases agree with TRBD1. The junction had 8 bases not matched to a gene; V was cut back by 3 bases and J by 4 bases. The CDR3 totals 16 residues. CDR1 and CDR2 from the germline V gene are SGHKS and YYEKEE (reference sequence). CDR3 protein: CASSSWTGVGNQPQHF. CDR3 sequence (DNA): TGTGCCAGCAGCTCCTGGACAGGGGTTGGAAATCAGCCCCAGCATTTT.

This chain links TRBV2 with TRBJ2-7; TRBD1 is a possible D gene (5 bases). The ends were cut back, 9 bases at V and 3 bases at J, with 9 bases in the middle. The germline V gene encodes CDR1 SNHLY and CDR2 FYNNEI. There are 11 residues in the CDR3. CDR3 in amino acids: CARGVGYEQYF. The CDR3 DNA reads TGTGCCAGAGGGGTAGGCTACGAGCAGTACTTC.

V gene TRBV6-5 combines with J gene TRBJ1-2, with D uncertain. Germline lookup yields CDR1 MNHEY and CDR2 SVGAGI. V lost 2 bases and J 0 bases, leaving 10 bases between the germline ends. The CDR3 runs 15 residues. CDR3 coding DNA: TGTGCCAGCAGTTACCTACGACAAGCTAACTATGGCTACACCTTC. This codes for CASSYLRQANYGYTF.

V and J are TRBV27 and TRBJ2-1; 7 bases are shared with TRBD2. The junction had 11 bases not matched to a gene; V was cut back by 7 bases and J by 8 bases. The CDR3 totals 14 residues. CDR1 is MNHEY and CDR2 is SMNVEV in the germline V gene (reference sequence). This CDR3 reads CASKGLPAGDEQFF. The CDR3 bases are TGTGCCAGCAAGGGACTACCAGCTGGGGATGAGCAGTTCTTC.

V is TRBV19 and J is TRBJ1-1; D is unclear. The CDR3 totals 13 residues. Germline loops: CDR1 LNHDA, CDR2 SQIVND (reference sequence). V was clipped by 6 bases and J by 0 bases, with 8 bases between them. The CDR3 loop is CASSQALNTEAFF. The CDR3 DNA sequence: TGTGCCAGTAGCCAGGCGCTGAACACTGAAGCTTTCTTT.

The chain employs TRBV4-3 and TRBJ1-5; the match to TRBD1 covers 7 bases. The germline CDR1 and CDR2 sequences are LGHNA and YSLEER. V trimming: 0 bases; J trimming: 4 bases; junction bases outside the gene matches: 12. The CDR3 is 18 residues long. CDR3 sequence: CASSQDGGGDSLNQPQHF. CDR3 sequence (DNA): TGCGCCAGCAGCCAAGATGGGGGTGGGGACAGCCTTAATCAGCCCCAGCATTTT.

This chain links TRBV12-3 or TRBV12-4 with TRBJ1-2; D remains unclear. This CDR3 contains 12 residues. V was trimmed by 5 bases and J by 1 base, leaving 5 bases between them. The DNA of the CDR3 is TGTGCCAGCAGTAGGCTTAACTATGGCTACACCTTC. Translated, it gives CASSRLNYGYTF.

CDR3 residues: CASRLTRDSNQPQHF. The DNA of the CDR3 is TGTGCCAGTAGGCTTACCCGGGACAGCAATCAGCCCCAGCATTTT. The chain has TRBV19 and TRBJ1-5; tentatively, D is TRBD1 (5 bases). Germline CDR1 LNHDA, CDR2 SQIVND (reference sequence). V dropped 6 bases and J dropped 1 base, with 13 bases sitting between them. The CDR3 is 15 residues long.

This clone appeared once. The chain joins TRBV6-5 to TRBJ1-1; weak D call: TRBD1 (6 bases). Germline V CDR1 and CDR2: MNHEY, SVGAGI. V was pared by 5 bases and J by 8 bases, with 15 bases between. CDR3 length: 13 amino acids. The CDR3 coding sequence is TGTGCCAGCAGTAGACAGGCCGAGGTGGAAGCTTTCTTT. It yields the protein CASSRQAEVEAFF.

This chain connects TRBV5-1 to TRBJ2-3; D perhaps matches TRBD2 (6 bases). CDR1 is SGHRS and CDR2 is YFSETQ in the germline V gene. The CDR3 covers 15 residues. V was trimmed by 3 bases and J by 5 bases, leaving 16 bases between them. The CDR3 region is CASSSLANPRDTQYF. CDR3 nucleotide sequence: TGCGCCAGCAGCTCCCTAGCGAACCCCCGAGATACGCAGTATTTT.

V is TRBV24-1 and J is TRBJ2-1; D gene ambiguous. Germline assignment: CDR1 KGHDR and CDR2 SFDVKD. V lost 6 bases, J lost 4 bases, and 6 bases lay in between. CDR3 size: 12 residues. CDR3 region: CATSNRYNEQFF. The CDR3, as DNA: TGTGCCACCAGTAACCGATACAATGAGCAGTTCTTC.

The chain recombines TRBV27 with TRBJ1-3; D unresolved. This CDR3 has 14 amino acids. Per the germline V gene, CDR1 is MNHEY and CDR2 is SMNVEV (reference sequence). Trimming left V 3 bases short and J 8 bases short, with 14 bases between. The CDR3 sequence: CASSLALGRDTIYF. CDR3 sequence (DNA): TGTGCCAGCAGTTTGGCTCTCGGTCGAGACACCATATATTTT.

The chain recombines TRBV7-2 with TRBJ2-1; D is unclear. The V end lost 2 bases, the J end lost 9 bases, and 11 bases lay between the germline ends. The length of the CDR3 is 13 residues. CDR1 SGHTA and CDR2 FQGNSA come from the germline V gene. DNA of the CDR3: TGTGCCAGCAGCTTATATTCTCCCAGTGAGCAGTTCTTC. It codes for CASSLYSPSEQFF.

This clone was seen a single time. The chain uses TRBV19 and TRBJ2-7; the match to TRBD1 covers 8 bases. V shed 6 bases and J 2 bases; nucleotides not matched to a gene: 3. CDR1 and CDR2 from the germline V gene are LNHDA and SQIVND (reference sequence). This CDR3 is built from 13 residues. CDR3 amino acids: CASSNRGAYEQYF. The CDR3 nucleotides read TGTGCCAGTAGCAACAGGGGGGCCTACGAGCAGTACTTC.

The chain is built from TRBV4-1 and TRBJ2-1; D is perhaps TRBD1 (6 bases). This CDR3 spans 16 amino acids. The germline gives CDR1 MGHRA, CDR2 YSYEKL. The V end lost 3 bases, the J end lost 5 bases, and 17 bases lay between the germline ends. CDR3 protein: CASSHAGTGTNNEQFF. The CDR3 DNA follows: TGCGCCAGCAGCCACGCCGGGACCGGGACAAACAATGAGCAGTTCTTC.

The chain combines TRBV29-1 with TRBJ2-1; TRBD2 aligns across 9 bases. The CDR3 totals 15 residues. The J segment lost 8 bases and the V segment lost 1 base, leaving 9 bases of the junction unmatched. Germline V gene lookup returns CDR1 SQVTM and CDR2 ANQGSEA. The CDR3 protein is CSVEAWREGGDEQFF. The CDR3 DNA is TGCAGCGTTGAAGCTTGGCGGGAGGGCGGGGATGAGCAGTTCTTC.

The rearrangement uses TRBV19 and TRBJ1-4, with D tentatively TRBD1 (5 bases). The V end was cut by 9 bases, the J end by 7 bases, with 15 bases between. Germline V gives CDR1 LNHDA, CDR2 SQIVND (reference sequence). There are 13 residues in the CDR3. CDR3 sequence (DNA): TGTGCCAGCCGTGGGGGAGTTTCTGAAAAACTGTTTTTT. It translates to CASRGGVSEKLFF.

The chain joins TRBV19 to TRBJ1-2; D possibly corresponds to TRBD1 (6 bases). The CDR3 has 16 amino acids. Trimming removed 7 bases at V and 6 bases at J, with 24 bases between. Germline CDR1 and CDR2: LNHDA and SQIVND (reference sequence). CDR3 residues: CASTSGALGARNGYTF. The DNA of the CDR3 is TGTGCCAGTACTTCAGGGGCGTTGGGGGCGCGGAATGGCTACACCTTC.

Worth noting for this clone: This sample includes further DNA sequences coding for the same CDR3. The chain has TRBV9 and TRBJ2-2; no reliable D call. CDR1 and CDR2 (germline): SGDLS, YYNGEE. V was shortened by 0 bases and J by 4 bases, with 4 bases between the two germline ends. This CDR3 is built from 13 residues. CDR3 amino acids: CASSVGGTGELFF. The CDR3 DNA reads as TGTGCCAGCAGCGTAGGGGGCACCGGGGAGCTGTTTTTT.

This sequence joins TRBV18 and TRBJ1-3; no firm D call. The CDR3 consists of 14 residues. In germline, CDR1 is KGHSH, CDR2 LQKENI. The V and J ends lost 8 bases and 0 bases respectively, with 11 bases between them. In DNA, the CDR3 is TGTGCCAGCCCCGGGCCAAACTCTGGAAACACCATATATTTT. Its translation: CASPGPNSGNTIYF.

The chain carries TRBV10-3 and TRBJ1-5, with 7 positions matching TRBD1. CDR1 is ENHRY, CDR2 SYGVKD, per germline. Trimming cost V 6 bases and J 2 bases; bases outside gene matches: 7. The CDR3 consists of 15 residues. The CDR3 here is CAISPGQEGNQPQHF. DNA for the CDR3: TGTGCCATCAGCCCCGGACAGGAAGGCAATCAGCCCCAGCATTTT.

V gene TRBV19 combines with J gene TRBJ2-1, with a tentative D call TRBD1 (5 bases). Germline-derived CDR1 and CDR2 are LNHDA and SQIVND (reference sequence). CDR3 length: 13 residues. Deletions cut 6 bases from V and 4 bases from J, with 10 bases between. CDR3 in DNA: TGTGCCAGTAGAGGCAGGGCGTACAATGAGCAGTTCTTC. This translates into CASRGRAYNEQFF.

The chain joins TRBV7-9 to TRBJ2-7; D might be TRBD1 (6 bases). Germline CDR1 and CDR2: SEHNR and FQNEAQ (reference sequence). V lost 5 bases to trimming and J lost 2 bases, with 13 bases between them. This CDR3 has 14 residues. CDR3 in amino acids: CASSPPEGAYEQYF. CDR3 bases: TGTGCCAGCAGCCCACCCGAGGGGGCCTACGAGCAGTACTTC.